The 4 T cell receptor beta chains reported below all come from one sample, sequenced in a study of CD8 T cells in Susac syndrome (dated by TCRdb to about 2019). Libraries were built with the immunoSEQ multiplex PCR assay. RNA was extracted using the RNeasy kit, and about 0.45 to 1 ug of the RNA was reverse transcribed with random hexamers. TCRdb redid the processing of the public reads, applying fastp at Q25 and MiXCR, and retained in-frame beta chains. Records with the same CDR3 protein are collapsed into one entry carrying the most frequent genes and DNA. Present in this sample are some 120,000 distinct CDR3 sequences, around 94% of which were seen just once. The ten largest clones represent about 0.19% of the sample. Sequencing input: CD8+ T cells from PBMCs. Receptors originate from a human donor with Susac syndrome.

The CDR3, as DNA: TGCAGTGCTAGATTTGGGTGGGAGGCTGGCTACACCTTC. Its translation is CSARFGWEAGYTF. This chain uses TRBV20-1 with TRBJ1-2; D gene unclear. CDR1 and CDR2 (germline): DFQATT, SNEGSKA (reference sequence). Trimming left V 2 bases short and J 7 bases short, with 14 bases between. This CDR3 spans 13 amino acids.

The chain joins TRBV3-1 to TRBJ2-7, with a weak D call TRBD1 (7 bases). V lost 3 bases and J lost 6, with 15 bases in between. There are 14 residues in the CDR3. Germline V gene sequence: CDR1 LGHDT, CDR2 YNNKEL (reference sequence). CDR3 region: CASSHPGTAGEQYF. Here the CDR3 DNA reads TGTGCCAGCAGCCACCCCGGGACAGCGGGCGAGCAGTACTTC.

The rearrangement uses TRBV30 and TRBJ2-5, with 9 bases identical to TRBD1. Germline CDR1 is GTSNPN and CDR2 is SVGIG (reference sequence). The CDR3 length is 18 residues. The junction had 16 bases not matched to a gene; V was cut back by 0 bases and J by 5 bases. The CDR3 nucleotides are TGTGCCTGGAGTGTACGGGCCGCAACCGGGACAGGGTCGGAGACCCAGTACTTC. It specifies CAWSVRAATGTGSETQYF.

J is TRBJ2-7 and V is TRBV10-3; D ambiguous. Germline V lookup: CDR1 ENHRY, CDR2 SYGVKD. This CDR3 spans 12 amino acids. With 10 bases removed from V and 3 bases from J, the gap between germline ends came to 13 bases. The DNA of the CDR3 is TGTGCCACCTCGTCGGCGGTCTACGAGCAGTACTTC. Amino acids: CATSSAVYEQYF.